The 21 T cell receptor beta chains below were found in one sample sequenced in a study of blood T cell repertoires in COVID-19. Sequenced by immunoSEQ multiplex PCR; TCRdb stores in-frame clones only, minus some. The profile covers around 260,000 clones, with about four fifths appearing a single time and more than 8% taken by the ten largest. Sequencing was done on a sample of peripheral blood. The receptor source for this set is a woman between 50 and 59 years old who had recovered from COVID-19.

This rearrangement joins TRBV28 to TRBJ2-5; 10 bases are shared with TRBD2. Germline V gene data show CDR1 as MDHEN and CDR2 as SYDVKM. CDR3 length equals 15 residues. Trimming removed 5 bases from V and 4 bases from J; junction bases left unmatched: 7. The CDR3 DNA follows: TGTGCCAGCAGTACCCTAGCGGGAGTGTCAGAGACCCAGTACTTC. Amino acid sequence: CASSTLAGVSETQYF.

This chain joins TRBV25-1 and TRBJ1-2; 7 bases map to TRBD1. Germline V gives CDR1 MGHDK, CDR2 SYGVNS. This CDR3 comprises 17 residues. J lost 4 bases, V lost 2 bases, and 13 bases had no gene match. The CDR3 spells CASSESTGQGVGYGYTF. As DNA, the CDR3 is TGTGCCAGCAGTGAAAGTACGGGGCAGGGGGTAGGCTATGGCTACACCTTC.

The chain has TRBV30 and TRBJ1-4; the D is unclear. V was shortened by 2 bases and J by 0 bases, with 10 bases between the two germline ends. Germline CDR1 is GTSNPN and CDR2 is SVGIG (reference sequence). The CDR3 totals 15 residues. CDR3: CAWSKLAATNEKLFF. The CDR3 bases are TGTGCCTGGAGTAAGTTGGCAGCAACTAATGAAAAACTGTTTTTT. Filled out from reference TRBV30 and TRBJ1-4, the complete variable domain reads SQTIHQWPATLVQPVGSPLSLECTVEGTSNPNLYWYRQAAGRGLQLLFYSVGIGQISSEVPQNLSASRPQDRQFILSSKKLLLSDSGFYLCAWSKLAATNEKLFFGSGTQLSVL.

The chain has TRBV27 and TRBJ2-7, with a weak D call TRBD2 (6 bases). The germline gives CDR1 MNHEY, CDR2 SMNVEV (reference sequence). The V gene lost 6 bases and the J gene lost 7 bases, with 16 bases spanning the gap. This CDR3 has 13 amino acids. In nucleotides, the CDR3 is TGTGCCAGCAGGTTCTTGGGGGAGGAAGAGCAGTACTTC. This translates into CASRFLGEEEQYF.

The J gene is TRBJ1-6, the V gene TRBV3-1 (or the pseudogene TRBV3-2); tentative D call: TRBD1 (6 bases). The V gene lost 5 bases and the J gene lost 8 bases, with 13 bases spanning the gap. Germline CDR1 and CDR2: LGHDT and YNNKEL (reference sequence). The CDR3 has 14 amino acids. The DNA of the CDR3 is TGTGCCAGCAGCTTCAGGGGAAGGGATTCACCCCTCCACTTT. It specifies CASSFRGRDSPLHF.

The sample holds one count of this clone. V and J are TRBV19 and TRBJ2-3; no reliable D call. Germline V gene sequence: CDR1 LNHDA, CDR2 SQIVND (reference sequence). The CDR3 runs to 13 residues. V was cut by 8 bases and J by 4 bases, with 13 bases left in between. The CDR3: CASENSGADTQYF. As DNA, the CDR3 is TGTGCCAGTGAAAATTCGGGTGCAGATACGCAGTATTTT.

The rearrangement uses TRBV3-1 (or the pseudogene TRBV3-2) and TRBJ1-5; no clear D gene. This CDR3 comprises 17 residues. V was pared by 2 bases and J by 1 base, with 15 bases between. Germline V gene data show CDR1 as LGHDT and CDR2 as YNNKEL (reference sequence). DNA for the CDR3: TGTGCCAGCAGCCAACAAATTTATACCGGGAGCAATCAGCCCCAGCATTTT. As protein: CASSQQIYTGSNQPQHF.

As for this clone: Other DNA sequences from this sample encode an identical CDR3 as well. The J gene is TRBJ1-5, the V gene TRBV28; D is possibly TRBD1 (5 bases). The V and J ends lost 4 bases and 0 bases respectively, with 7 bases between them. The CDR3 extends over 14 amino acids. Germline lookup yields CDR1 MDHEN and CDR2 SYDVKM. For the CDR3, the DNA is TGTGCCAGCAGTTCTGACAGTAGCAATCAGCCCCAGCATTTT. Translating it yields CASSSDSSNQPQHF.

The chain is built from TRBV5-1 and TRBJ1-5; TRBD1 agrees at 8 bases. J gave up 5 bases and V 3 bases, and 4 bases lay outside the gene matches. CDR1 is SGHRS and CDR2 is YFSETQ in the germline V gene. The CDR3 has 14 residues. The CDR3 is CASSSQGVDQPQHF. The DNA of the CDR3 is TGCGCCAGCAGCTCACAGGGGGTAGATCAGCCCCAGCATTTT.

The V gene is TRBV6-5, the J gene TRBJ1-2; a possible D gene is TRBD1 (5 bases). V was shortened by 2 bases and J by 5 bases, with 12 bases between the two germline ends. The CDR3 has 14 amino acids. Germline CDR1 and CDR2: MNHEY and SVGAGI. CDR3: CASSYVAGLYGYTF. The CDR3 bases are TGTGCCAGCAGTTACGTTGCAGGGTTGTATGGCTACACCTTC.

The gene calls are TRBV5-6 and TRBJ1-3; D unresolved. The germline V and J ends were trimmed by 0 bases and 5 bases, with 15 bases remaining between them. Looked up from germline, CDR1 is SGHDT and CDR2 is YYEEEE. The CDR3 sequence is 16 residues long. CDR3 protein: CASSLAAAPARNTIYF. As DNA, the CDR3 is TGTGCCAGCAGCTTGGCGGCGGCCCCTGCTAGAAACACCATATATTTT. Together with reference TRBV5-6 and TRBJ1-3, the CDR3 gives the full variable domain: DAGVTQSPTHLIKTRGQQVTLRCSPKSGHDTVSWYQQALGQGPQFIFQYYEEEERQRGNFPDRFSGHQFPNYSSELNVNALLLGDSALYLCASSLAAAPARNTIYFGEGSWLTVV.

J is TRBJ1-6 and V is TRBV2; D possibly corresponds to TRBD1 (6 bases). This CDR3 is built from 12 residues. Germline-derived CDR1 and CDR2 are SNHLY and FYNNEI. Trimming left V 5 bases short and J 8 bases short, with 7 bases between. In DNA form, the CDR3 reads TGTGCCAGCAGTAACAGGGATTCACCCCTCCACTTT. This gives the protein CASSNRDSPLHF.

Only a few counts were recorded for this clone. This chain connects TRBV7-2 to TRBJ2-1; a weak D match, TRBD2 (5 bases). Germline assignment: CDR1 SGHTA and CDR2 FQGNSA. The CDR3 sequence is 14 residues long. Trimming removed 6 bases from V and 7 bases from J, with 16 bases in between. CDR3 in amino acids: CASSVSPSRNEQFF. The CDR3, as DNA: TGTGCCAGCAGTGTCAGCCCTAGCCGGAATGAGCAGTTCTTC.

This rearrangement joins TRBV6-5 to TRBJ2-7, with TRBD1 identical over 9 bases. The CDR3 sequence is 14 residues long. The V gene end was trimmed by 4 bases and the J gene end by 3 bases; junction bases not matched to a gene: 4. Germline-derived CDR1 and CDR2 are MNHEY and SVGAGI. The CDR3 bases are TGTGCCAGCAGTTCCGGGACAGGGTACTACGAGCAGTACTTC. It yields the protein CASSSGTGYYEQYF.

This sequence joins TRBV10-3 and TRBJ1-2, with D possibly matching TRBD1 (6 bases). Germline values: CDR1 ENHRY, CDR2 SYGVKD. V was trimmed by 0 bases and J by 7 bases, leaving 18 bases between them. This CDR3 region has 16 residues. CDR3 amino acids: CAISESGQPGPGGYTF. The CDR3 DNA is TGTGCCATCAGTGAGTCAGGACAGCCGGGACCGGGTGGCTACACCTTC.

The table lists this clone with a few counts. CDR3 amino acids: CASSQPAGGNIQYF. CDR3 in DNA: TGTGCCAGCAGCCAACCAGCGGGGGGGAACATTCAGTACTTC. The J gene is TRBJ2-4, the V gene TRBV3-1 (or the pseudogene TRBV3-2); 10 bases match TRBD2. The CDR3 contains 14 residues. Germline V gene sequence: CDR1 LGHDT, CDR2 YNNKEL (reference sequence). V was clipped by 2 bases and J by 7 bases; unmatched bases: 2.

V gene TRBV12-3 or TRBV12-4 combines with J gene TRBJ2-3; the D gene is possibly TRBD2 (5 bases). The V end was cut by 4 bases, the J end by 9 bases, with 8 bases between. This CDR3 contains 11 residues. The CDR3 bases are TGTGCCAGCAGTTCCGCGGGCACGCAGTATTTT. It encodes CASSSAGTQYF.

The V gene is TRBV6-5, the J gene TRBJ1-2; D gene unclear. The CDR3 is made up of 15 amino acids. Deletions cut 0 bases from V and 3 bases from J, with 11 bases between. Germline-derived CDR1 and CDR2 are MNHEY and SVGAGI. CDR3 loop: CASSYSTPGYYGYTF. CDR3 coding DNA: TGTGCCAGCAGTTACTCTACCCCGGGGTACTATGGCTACACCTTC.

This sequence joins TRBV19 and TRBJ2-2, with TRBD2 matching over 8 bases. Trimming removed 5 bases from V and 5 bases from J; junction bases left unmatched: 7. Looked up from germline, CDR1 is LNHDA and CDR2 is SQIVND (reference sequence). The CDR3 sequence is 15 residues long. In DNA form, the CDR3 reads TGTGCCAGTAGTGTGGCTAGCGGGTCGACCGGGGAGCTGTTTTTT. This gives the protein CASSVASGSTGELFF.

J is TRBJ2-4 and V is TRBV9, with D maybe TRBD2 (6 bases). The CDR3 extends over 18 amino acids. Germline V gene lookup returns CDR1 SGDLS and CDR2 YYNGEE. V was shortened by 3 bases and J by 4 bases, with 23 bases between the two germline ends. The CDR3 nucleotides read TGTGCCAGCAGCGAGGAGGGGCAGTGGGAAGGTCCGAAAAACATTCAGTACTTC. Translation gives CASSEEGQWEGPKNIQYF.

The chain is built from TRBV30 and TRBJ1-1; D possibly corresponds to TRBD1 (6 bases). CDR1 and CDR2 from the germline V gene are GTSNPN and SVGIG (reference sequence). CDR3 length: 14 amino acids. The V end lost 5 bases, the J end lost 5 bases, and 18 bases lay between the germline ends. The CDR3 bases are TGTGCCTGGGACCGCCTGGGGGGGCGGACTGAAGCTTTCTTT. Translating it yields CAWDRLGGRTEAFF.